A single sample gave rise to the 3 T cell receptor beta chains below, sequenced in a study of human T cells and chemical hapten exposure listed by TCRdb under 2021. The library came from RACE. Sequencing took place on a NextSeq 500. Through fastp at Q25 and MiXCR, TCRdb rebuilt clones from the public reads, retaining in-frame beta chains. Duplicate CDR3 protein sequences are folded into a single record with the most common DNA and genes. The sample records around 300,000 distinct CDR3 sequences, roughly 7.7% of which are singletons. 1.2% of the sample goes to the ten largest clones. Reading the label with the study, this specimen's time point is: pre-sensitization, week 0. The treatment or condition label, read with the paper, signifies: therapeutic diphenylcyclopropenone sensitization with weekly scalp DPC. Here the sequenced sample was whole blood, taken in connection with sensitization to the hapten diphenylcyclopropenone (DPC). These receptors came from a man younger than 35 with alopecia areata. Some clones in this sample may be carry-over from other donors' samples.

This clonotype was found a few times. The chain recombines TRBV20-1 with TRBJ1-1; no firm D call. The CDR3 length is 13 residues. Germline CDR1 reads DFQATT; CDR2 reads SNEGSKA (reference sequence). The V end was cut by 6 bases, the J end by 1 base, with 12 bases between. CDR3 in amino acids: CSALVQGNTEAFF. The DNA for the CDR3 is TGCAGTGCCCTAGTACAAGGGAACACTGAAGCTTTCTTT.

V gene TRBV5-5 combines with J gene TRBJ2-2; the D is unclear. The CDR3 covers 16 residues. Trimming removed 4 bases at V and 3 bases at J, with 16 bases between. Germline V gene sequence: CDR1 SGHKS, CDR2 YYEKEE (reference sequence). The CDR3 nucleotides read TGTGCCAGCAGCGTCCGTGCTCTTACCTACACCGGGGAGCTGTTTTTT. It codes for CASSVRALTYTGELFF.

The rearrangement joins TRBV5-1 to TRBJ2-7; D not certain. Per germline, CDR1 SGHRS and CDR2 YFSETQ. V lost 0 bases to trimming and J lost 6 bases, with 10 bases between them. CDR3 length: 13 residues. This chain's CDR3 is CASSLVVAREQYV. The CDR3 DNA sequence: TGCGCCAGCAGCTTGGTGGTCGCCCGCGAGCAGTACGTC.